The clone carrying this T cell receptor beta chain was picked up a small number of times. Its antigen is as yet unknown. The V and J ends lost 9 bases and 0 bases respectively, with 12 bases between them. The CDR3 sequence is 14 residues long. The germline gives CDR1 LNHDA, CDR2 SQIVND (reference sequence). TCRdb redid the calling of the reads with MiXCR, one entry per CDR3 protein. Of fewer than 900,000 distinct CDR3 sequences detected, 29% appear once; the ten largest clones hold approximately 14%. This specimen comes from a study of T cell repertoires in cytomegalovirus infection. In the study overall: CMV epitopes used comprised recently identified HLA-C-restricted ones and well-studied HLA-B-restricted ones.

The TCR was taken from a human donor in good health (CMV status not recorded). Some clones in this sample may be carry-over from other donors' samples. Specimen: cultured CD8+ T cells from PBMCs, collected from culture after CMV antigen stimulation. This rearrangement joins TRBV19 to TRBJ1-5; unclear D gene. The chain's CDR3 is CASQHGYSNQPQHF. Here the CDR3 DNA reads TGTGCCAGCCAGCACGGTTATAGCAATCAGCCCCAGCATTTT.